This TCR beta chain was identified in a study of prognosis after radiotherapy for stage I lung cancer. Study as a whole: Stage I non-small cell lung cancer patients were enrolled in Nanjing, China. This enrollment took place between 2018 and January 2019.

Germline values: CDR1 SGHRS, CDR2 YFSETQ. The CDR3 spans 14 residues. The V gene end was trimmed by 4 bases and the J gene end by 3 bases; junction bases not matched to a gene: 5. Genomic DNA was subjected to two-round multiplex PCR for amplification of TCR beta CDR3. With primers specific to each TRBV and TRBJ gene, the first-round PCR was performed. In TCRdb, the multiplex PCR reads were re-called with MiXCR into one record per CDR3 protein. Of over 9,000 distinct CDR3 sequences listed, 35% are singletons. This clonotype was observed at least ten times. The chain combines TRBV5-1 with TRBJ2-7; TRBD1 matches at 9 bases. The source was PBMCs, collected before or after stereotactic body radiation therapy (not recorded which). The clonotype comes from a donor aged 50 or older with non-small cell lung cancer. Here the CDR3 DNA reads TGCGCCAGCAGCCCAGGGACAGGGCACTACGAGCAGTACGTC. Its protein product is CASSPGTGHYEQYV.